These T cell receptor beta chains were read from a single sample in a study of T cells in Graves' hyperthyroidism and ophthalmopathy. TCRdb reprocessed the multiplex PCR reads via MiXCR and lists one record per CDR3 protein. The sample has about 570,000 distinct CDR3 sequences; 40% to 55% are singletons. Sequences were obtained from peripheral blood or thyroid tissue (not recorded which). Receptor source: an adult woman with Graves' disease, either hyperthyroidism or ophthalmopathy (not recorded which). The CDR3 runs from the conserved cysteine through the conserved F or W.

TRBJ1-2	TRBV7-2	CASSLRHNYGYTF
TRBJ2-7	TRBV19	CASTRASGSHEQYF
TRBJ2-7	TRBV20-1	CRATNQGYEQYF
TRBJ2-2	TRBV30	CAWSWVSGSGELFF
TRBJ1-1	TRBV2	CASNRGDGSGTEAFF
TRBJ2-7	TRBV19	CASSLGLLSHSYEQYF
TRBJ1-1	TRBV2	CASSVDNTEAFF
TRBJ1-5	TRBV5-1	CASSLLGLKHQPQHF
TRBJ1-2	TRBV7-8	CASSLALAGTYGYTF
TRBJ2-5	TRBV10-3	CAITRQGMMETQYF
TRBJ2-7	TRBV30	CAWSWTSGNYEQYF
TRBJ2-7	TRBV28	CASQTGLAYEQYF
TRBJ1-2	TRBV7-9	CASSQVHGGHGYTF
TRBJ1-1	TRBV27	CASSTPPGQANTEAFF
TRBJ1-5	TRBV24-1	CATSDFLTGGETQHF
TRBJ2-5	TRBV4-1	CASREKETQYF